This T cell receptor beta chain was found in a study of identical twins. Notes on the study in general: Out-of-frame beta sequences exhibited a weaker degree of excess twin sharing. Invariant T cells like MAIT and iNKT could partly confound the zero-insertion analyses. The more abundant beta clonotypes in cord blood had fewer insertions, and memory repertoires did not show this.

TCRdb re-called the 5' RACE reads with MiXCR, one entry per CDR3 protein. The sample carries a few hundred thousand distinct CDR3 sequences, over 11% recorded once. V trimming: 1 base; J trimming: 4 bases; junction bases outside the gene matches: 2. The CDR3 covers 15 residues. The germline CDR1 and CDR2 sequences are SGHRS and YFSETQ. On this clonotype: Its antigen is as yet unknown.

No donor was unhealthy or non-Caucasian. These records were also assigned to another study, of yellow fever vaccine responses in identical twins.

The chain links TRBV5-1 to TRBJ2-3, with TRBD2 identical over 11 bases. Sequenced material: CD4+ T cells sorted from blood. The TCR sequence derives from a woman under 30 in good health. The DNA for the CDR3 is TGCGCCAGCAGCTTGCCTAGCGGGAGGTCAGATACGCAGTATTTT. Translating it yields CASSLPSGRSDTQYF.